This TCR beta chain was profiled in a study of cytomegalovirus exposure and HLA in healthy donors (TCRdb year 2017). A note on the overall study: In an earlier analysis of under 750 of the donors, around 290 Gb of sequence data and approximately 100 million unique TCR beta sequences from 180 million or so T cells were reported. Every repertoire in the discovery cohort had been generated on one and the same sequencing platform. The number of donors typed differed by locus, with about 629-630 for A, B, C, DRB1 and DQB1, around 560 for DQA1, 606 for DPA1, and approximately 470 for DPB1. The study was designed to test whether signatures of past pathogen exposure could be identified by cataloging public T cell receptors. The study profiled the T cell repertoires of under 700 subjects by immunosequencing and related them to cytomegalovirus serostatus. Rather than using new phenotypic data, the later analysis identified candidate immune exposures from TCR beta sequences and from how often those sequences occurred across donors. Around 330 gigabases of sequencing data and around 88 million unique TCR sequences made up an early release that covered approximately 620 HLA-typed donors. To predict cytomegalovirus infection status, the study brought together high-throughput TCR immunosequencing, statistical association of individual TCRs with disease status, and machine learning. Across some 400 genotyped donors of the cohort, an average of about 240,000 unique TCR beta nucleotide sequences per donor were sequenced, and roughly a sixth of those sequences were non-productive. A later genetic analysis used genome-wide SNP genotypes for about 60% of the 666 donors, treating that subset as a discovery cohort. Among the roughly 400 genotyped donors, approximately 81% belonged to the genetic ancestry cluster associated with self-reported Caucasian donors. Besides the first cohort of 500 to 700 subjects, a separate validation cohort made up of 90 to 150 different subjects was used. HLA typing included class I and class II loci at four-digit resolution. Donor age, sex, ethnicity and CMV serostatus were collected together with the repertoire data. An earlier analysis of approximately 580 of the donors used high-throughput TCR beta sequencing to judge whether each TCR beta V gene segment behaved as functional or pseudogenic. Four to six DR-DQ haplotypes were handled as single units for association and clustering, since linkage in the cohort was strong. A later analysis re-examined previously published TCR beta repertoires from just over 650 donors and added high-resolution HLA genotyping to investigate patterns of TCR occurrence.

Results the study describes overall, beyond this receptor: An earlier analysis of 587 of the donors showed that most TCR beta V segments appeared in productive rearrangements either about 87% or about 30% of the time, which broadly matched IMGT annotations. A later analysis found that HLA-associated TCR beta chains were more clonally expanded and had lower generation probabilities than equally common non-associated chains. The study listed 164 TCR beta chains as associated with cytomegalovirus. Linkage disequilibrium might explain the correlated functional status among segregating V segments, but an unknown experimental factor could not be excluded. About 15 rarely observed V segments, including chromosome 9 orphons, were excluded from the earlier analysis of a few hundred of the donors because counts were too low. The authors suggested that the approach could potentially be generalized to other disease states and immunological phenotypes. The sequencing pipeline was judged likely to have produced a cluster of highly shared sequence variants as a technical artifact. In vitro tests confirmed that a few of the cytomegalovirus-associated TCR beta chains recognize cytomegalovirus antigens. A later analysis reported that several top co-occurrence clusters appeared linked to parvovirus B19, influenza, CMV and Epstein-Barr virus. In a later genetic analysis, a missense DCLRE1C variant was associated with V-gene and J-gene trimming of TCR beta chains, and the association was replicated in an independent cohort. A later analysis associated 16,951 TCR beta sequences with specific HLA alleles at a false discovery rate of 0.05. Because HLA typing was unavailable for some donors at each locus, only the typed subset was used in association tests. Strong co-occurrence of HLA alleles, especially DR and DQ, made assigning TCR associations to individual alleles difficult. In both the original and validation cohorts, the classifier was reported to diagnose cytomegalovirus status with high specificity and sensitivity. In a later analysis, the rate of TCR association differed among HLA loci, with DRB1 alleles having the most associated TCRs and HLA-C alleles having the fewest. For the cohort, immune exposure information was limited to CMV serostatus. The 87-base-pair reads could not distinguish some IMGT-functional V segments, including TRBV6-2 and TRBV6-3, so those segments were excluded. Roughly uniform sequencing depth across donors was assumed in presence/absence analyses, although this assumption may not hold. A further reported finding was that TCR beta sequences accurately predicted the HLA-A and HLA-B alleles for most subjects in the first cohort. A later genetic analysis reported fewer N-insertions in productive TCRs among donors in an Asian-associated ancestry cluster than the roughly 720-donor mean. Most TCR sequences were seen in very few donors, while some public TCRs were found in many individuals. A later analysis found that most CMV-associated TCR beta chains appeared HLA-restricted, with HLA associations seemingly driven largely by CMV exposure. This cohort had only TCR beta chains sequenced, and the lack of alpha or paired-chain data limited which features could be detected.

The cohort comprised 670 or so healthy bone marrow donors. Cohort members were all nominally healthy when sampled, although unrecorded immune exposures were likely present. The donor was CMV seronegative and was included in the group of hundreds of seronegative cohort members. A peripheral blood sample was provided by each donor, and peripheral blood mononuclear cells were used for TCR beta sequencing. Genomic DNA extraction from the blood cell samples was performed with the Qiagen DNeasy Blood Extraction Kit. CDR1 and CDR2 were assigned from the germline V gene as SGHTA and FQGNSA. The junction carries 7 bases between V and J, which are trimmed by 0 bases and 8 bases respectively. The cysteine opens and the phenylalanine closes a CDR3 of 13 amino acids. CDR3 DNA only is kept here, 39 bases in frame from base 1. This clone was picked up a small number of times. Its antigen is not yet known. Base qualities were left out, and no much larger clone turns up one base away.

The library was produced with the immunoSEQ multiplex PCR assay. For the multiplex PCR, a mixture combining 60 forward primers for TCR Vbeta segments and 13 reverse primers for TCR Jbeta segments was used. The CDR3 region of rearranged TCR beta genes was amplified from genomic DNA by a multiplex PCR assay. On the Illumina HiSeq System, the amplified TCR beta libraries were sequenced as 87-base-pair reads. The original pipeline was this. Across the 670 or so repertoires, a later analysis counted some 80 million unique TCR beta chains, 9 million to 14 million of which were shared by at least two donors. To remove PCR and sequencing errors, raw reads were error-corrected and collapsed into unique sequences using a nearest-neighbor algorithm that merged closely related sequences. CDR3 sequences were aligned to IMGT reference sequences to assign V, D and J gene segments. Each retained sequence needed at least a six-nucleotide match to both a V gene segment and a J gene segment. A rearrangement counted as productive if the CDR3 had no stop codons and remained in frame with V and J, and every other rearrangement counted as non-productive. Following IMGT convention, CDR3 was defined as the stretch from the second conserved V-encoded cysteine up to the conserved J-encoded phenylalanine. The earlier analysis of roughly 590 of the donors excluded sequences that lacked an unambiguous match to a single V gene segment. An earlier analysis of about 590 of the donors classified V segments as functional when productive rearrangements were above 56.7% and as segregating when the standard deviation between donors was above 5%. A statistical classification framework was developed to diagnose cytomegalovirus status using the catalog of TCR beta chain sequences. A later analysis assigned V and J genes by comparing TCR nucleotide sequences with IMGT/GENE-DB human TR gene sequences. A later analysis assigned CDR3 sequences and most-parsimonious VDJ recombination scenarios with the TCRdist pipeline. A later analysis defined each TCR beta chain by its CDR3 amino acid sequence plus V-gene family, and excluded reads lacking a unique V-gene family. In a later analysis, 450 to 600 highly shared, low-generation-probability nucleotide sequences were removed to address suspected cross-contamination and a sequencing artifact. In a later analysis, a clonal expansion index was calculated for each public chain from normalized within-repertoire ranks of inferred template counts. In a later analysis, generation probabilities were computed using a VDJ recombination model fitted to out-of-frame rearrangements, and the results were checked against IGoR. In a later analysis, hypergeometric tests were used to score TCR-TCR, TCR-HLA and TCR-CMV co-occurrence, with a repertoire-size bias correction applied to TCR pairs. To estimate false discovery rates, a later analysis permuted the HLA or CMV assignments 20 times. In a later analysis, co-occurring TCRs were grouped using DBSCAN, and TCRdist sequence similarity was added for clustering within HLA-allele-positive subsets. Repertoires with fewer than 30,000 or more than 120,000 public chains were left out of co-occurrence clustering, as were about 5 repertoires with anomalous nucleotide sharing. TCRdb took over this immuneACCESS table, retaining in-frame rearrangements with V and J assigned. Such tables are incomplete; in checked studies, under half of the missing clones stem from an unresolved V gene, and the remainder is unexplained. V and J calls and clone size are copied from that table; D and trimming were computed from the DNA. The sample contains 150,000 to 200,000 clones, less than 85% of them found a single time. Clones ranked in the top ten supply more than 5.5% of the sample.

Sequenced sample: PBMCs. Recombination connected TRBV7-2 to TRBJ1-4, with the D segment identity uncertain. This TCR was recovered from a man aged 35 to 55 in good health and CMV-seronegative. The CDR3 is CASSLARFEKLFF. Read as DNA, the sequence is TGTGCCAGCAGCTTAGCACGGTTCGAAAAACTGTTTTTT.